Given below is one T cell receptor (beta chain) in context. Reverse transcription used about 0.45 to 1 ug RNA and random hexamers. Amplification of TCR beta CDR3 was carried out by immunoSEQ multiplex PCR, which covered 54 Vbeta and 13 Jbeta segments. In TCRdb, the immunoSEQ multiplex PCR reads were re-called with MiXCR into one record per CDR3 protein. The table has approximately 280,000 distinct CDR3 sequences, 70% to 90% seen once. These data come from a study of CD8 T cells in Susac syndrome. In the multiple sclerosis control group, patients were treatment-naive and had stable or active relapsing-remitting disease. TEMRA cells were FACS-enriched, and CD8+ and CD4+ T cells were isolated negatively. Trimming removed 5 bases from V and 7 bases from J, with 12 bases in between. The CDR3 runs 13 residues. Germline V gene sequence: CDR1 SGHNT, CDR2 YENEEA.

This clonotype originated in a human donor with multiple sclerosis. V is TRBV11-3 and J is TRBJ1-5; D might be TRBD1 (5 bases). The sequenced material came from CD8+ T cells from PBMCs. The CDR3 nucleotides read TGTGCCAGCAGCGAGGGGAGGCGACAGCCCCAGCATTTT. It specifies CASSEGRRQPQHF.